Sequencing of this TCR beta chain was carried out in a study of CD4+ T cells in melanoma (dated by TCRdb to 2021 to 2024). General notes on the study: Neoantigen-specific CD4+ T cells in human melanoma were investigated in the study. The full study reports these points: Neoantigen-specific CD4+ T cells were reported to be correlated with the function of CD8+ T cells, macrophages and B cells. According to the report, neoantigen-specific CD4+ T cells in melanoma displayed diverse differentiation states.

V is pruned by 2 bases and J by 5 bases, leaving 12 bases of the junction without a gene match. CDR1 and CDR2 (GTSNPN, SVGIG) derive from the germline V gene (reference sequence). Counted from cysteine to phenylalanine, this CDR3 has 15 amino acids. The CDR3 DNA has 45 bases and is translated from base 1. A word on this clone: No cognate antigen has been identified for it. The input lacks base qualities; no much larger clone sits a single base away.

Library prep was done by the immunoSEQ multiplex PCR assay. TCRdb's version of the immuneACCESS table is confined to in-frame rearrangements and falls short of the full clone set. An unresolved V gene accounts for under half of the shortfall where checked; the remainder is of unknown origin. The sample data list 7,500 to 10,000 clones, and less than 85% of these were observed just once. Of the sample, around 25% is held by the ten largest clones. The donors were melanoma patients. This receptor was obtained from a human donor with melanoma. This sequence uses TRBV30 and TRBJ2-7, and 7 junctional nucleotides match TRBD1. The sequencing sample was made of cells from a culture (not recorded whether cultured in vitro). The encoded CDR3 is CAWSTLGTVSNEQYF. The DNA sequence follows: TGTGCCTGGAGTACTCTCGGGACAGTCTCTAACGAGCAGTACTTC.